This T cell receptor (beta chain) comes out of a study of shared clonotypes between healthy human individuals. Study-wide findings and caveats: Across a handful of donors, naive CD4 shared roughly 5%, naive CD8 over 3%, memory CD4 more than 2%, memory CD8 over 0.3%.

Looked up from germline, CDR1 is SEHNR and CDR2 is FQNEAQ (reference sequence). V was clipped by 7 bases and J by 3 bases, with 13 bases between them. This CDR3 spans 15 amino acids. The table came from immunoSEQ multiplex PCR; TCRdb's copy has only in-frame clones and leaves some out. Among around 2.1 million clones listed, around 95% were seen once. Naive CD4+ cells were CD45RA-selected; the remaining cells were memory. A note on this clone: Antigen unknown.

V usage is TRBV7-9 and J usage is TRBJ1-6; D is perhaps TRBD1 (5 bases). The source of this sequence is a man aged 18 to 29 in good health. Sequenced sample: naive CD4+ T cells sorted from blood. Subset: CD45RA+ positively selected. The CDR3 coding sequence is TGTGCCAGCACCCCCGGGGGAATCTATAATTCACCCCTCCACTTT. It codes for CASTPGGIYNSPLHF. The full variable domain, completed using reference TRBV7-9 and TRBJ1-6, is DTGVSQNPRHKITKRGQNVTFRCDPISEHNRLYWYRQTLGQGPEFLTYFQNEAQLEKSRLLSDRFSAERPKGSFSTLEIQRTEQGDSAMYLCASTPGGIYNSPLHFGNGTRLTVT.